These 24 T cell receptor beta chains originate from one sample sequenced in a study of STAT5B mutations in CD4+ large granular lymphocyte leukemia. Method: immunoSEQ multiplex PCR; TCRdb's copy keeps in-frame clones and lacks some. The sample lists about 34,000 clones; around 76% were seen once. Sequences were obtained from CD4+ T cells from blood buffy coats. All receptors come from a human donor in good health.

The chain recombines TRBV21-1 with TRBJ2-7; the table's D call, TRBD2, has no DNA check behind it. TRBV21-1 is a pseudogene locus. The CDR3 extends over 15 amino acids. The CDR3 nucleotides read TGTGCCAGCAGCAAAGACGGGGGGCCCACCTACGAGCAGTACTTC. Its protein product is CASSKDGGPTYEQYF.

This chain joins TRBV7-2 and TRBJ2-6; D may be TRBD1 (6 bases). The CDR3 extends over 17 amino acids. Germline lookup yields CDR1 SGHTA and CDR2 FQGNSA. V was cut by 5 bases and J by 4 bases, with 18 bases left in between. CDR3 region: CASSRTPGERGANVLTF. CDR3 nucleotide sequence: TGTGCCAGCAGCCGAACCCCAGGGGAGAGAGGGGCCAACGTCCTGACTTTC.

This sequence joins TRBV7-9 and TRBJ1-1; 8 bases fit TRBD1. Per germline, CDR1 SEHNR and CDR2 FQNEAQ (reference sequence). The ends lost 4 bases at V and 3 bases at J; junction bases unmatched: 4. There are 14 residues in the CDR3. CDR3: CASSSGQGDTEAFF. The CDR3 DNA is TGTGCCAGCAGCTCCGGACAGGGTGACACTGAAGCTTTCTTT.

The chain carries TRBV6-4 and TRBJ2-7; no definite D call. Germline V CDR1 and CDR2: MRHNA, SNTAGT. V lost 0 bases and J 3 bases, leaving 6 bases between the germline ends. This CDR3 spans 13 amino acids. Here the CDR3 reads CASSDSAFYEQYF. CDR3 bases: TGTGCCAGCAGTGACTCGGCGTTCTACGAGCAGTACTTC.

V usage is TRBV2 and J usage is TRBJ2-5, with D unresolved. Trimming pared 4 bases from V and 5 bases from J, leaving 14 bases between. The CDR3 is 14 amino acids. CDR1 SNHLY and CDR2 FYNNEI come from the germline V gene. CDR3 bases: TGTGCCAGCAGTGTCAACCGGTGGGCCGAGACCCAGTACTTC. Translating gives CASSVNRWAETQYF.

This clone has more than one count but fewer than ten. The J gene is TRBJ1-1, the V gene TRBV29-1, with D perhaps matching TRBD1 (6 bases). The CDR3 runs to 13 residues. Germline V gene sequence: CDR1 SQVTM, CDR2 ANQGSEA. The V end lost 6 bases, the J end lost 0 bases, and 11 bases lay between the germline ends. CDR3 DNA sequence: TGCAGCGTGATCGGACAGATGAACACTGAAGCTTTCTTT. Translation: CSVIGQMNTEAFF.

V is TRBV4-3 and J is TRBJ2-7, with 8 positions matching TRBD2. J lost 6 bases, V lost 4 bases, and 2 bases had no gene match. This CDR3 has 12 amino acids. CDR1 and CDR2 (germline): LGHNA, YSLEER. The CDR3 spells CASSPGGGEQYF. Here the CDR3 DNA reads TGCGCCAGCAGCCCGGGGGGGGGCGAGCAGTACTTC.

The chain is built from TRBV10-3 and TRBJ1-1; TRBD1 matches at 9 bases. Germline loops: CDR1 ENHRY, CDR2 SYGVKD. Trimming cost V 3 bases and J 5 bases; bases outside gene matches: 7. The CDR3 is 15 residues long. The CDR3 DNA is TGTGCCATCAGTGAAAAAGACAGGGGGAGAACTGAAGCTTTCTTT. Translation: CAISEKDRGRTEAFF.

The gene calls are TRBV27 and TRBJ2-3, with unresolved D. Germline V gene sequence: CDR1 MNHEY, CDR2 SMNVEV (reference sequence). V was shortened by 6 bases and J by 2 bases, with 3 bases between the two germline ends. This CDR3 has 11 residues. The CDR3 region is CASSNTDTQYF. CDR3 nucleotides: TGTGCCAGCAGCAACACAGATACGCAGTATTTT.

CDR3 bases: TGTGCCAGTAGTGCATCCAAGGGAGTGCAGCAGTACTTC. This sequence encodes CASSASKGVQQYF. The V call is TRBV19, the J call TRBJ2-7; D possibly corresponds to TRBD2 (5 bases). The CDR3 covers 13 residues. The V end lost 5 bases, the J end lost 8 bases, and 16 bases lay between the germline ends. Germline V gene data show CDR1 as LNHDA and CDR2 as SQIVND (reference sequence). Full variable domain (rest looked up from reference TRBV19 and TRBJ2-7): DGGITQSPKYLFRKEGQNVTLSCEQNLNHDAMYWYRQDPGQGLRLIYYSQIVNDFQKGDIAEGYSVSREKKESFPLTVTSAQKNPTAFYLCASSASKGVQQYFGPGTRLTVT.

This clone was seen only once. This rearrangement joins TRBV7-3 to TRBJ1-1, with unresolved D. Trimming shortened V by 5 bases and J by 6 bases, and 13 bases separated the two germline ends. This CDR3 contains 13 residues. From germline, CDR1 is SGHTA and CDR2 FQGTGA. CDR3 coding DNA: TGTGCCAGCAGCCTCGCCGGGAAGGCTGAAGCTTTCTTT. It yields the protein CASSLAGKAEAFF.

The chain is built from TRBV2 and TRBJ2-6; D gene uncertain. CDR1 SNHLY and CDR2 FYNNEI come from the germline V gene. The V and J ends lost 6 bases and 4 bases respectively, with 16 bases between them. The CDR3 totals 16 residues. In DNA form, the CDR3 reads TGTGCCAGCAGCGTCGAAAGGGCCTCCGGGGCCAACGTCCTGACTTTC. This gives the protein CASSVERASGANVLTF.

The rearrangement links TRBV6-1 to TRBJ1-2; D uncertain. This CDR3 has 14 amino acids. Per the germline V gene, CDR1 is MNHNS and CDR2 is SASEGT. Trimming cost V 5 bases and J 6 bases, with 16 bases left between them. The chain's CDR3 is CASSRTRTSDGYTF. The CDR3 DNA reads as TGTGCCAGCAGTCGAACCAGGACTTCAGATGGCTACACCTTC.

This sequence joins TRBV19 and TRBJ2-3, with no clear D. Germline-derived CDR1 and CDR2 are LNHDA and SQIVND (reference sequence). The CDR3 runs 15 residues. The germline V and J ends were trimmed by 3 bases and 0 bases, with 10 bases remaining between them. The CDR3 DNA sequence: TGTGCCAGTAGTATTTTTATTACCAGCACAGATACGCAGTATTTT. Its protein product is CASSIFITSTDTQYF.

This clone has only a few counts. The V gene is TRBV7-3, the J gene TRBJ2-2; D gene ambiguous. CDR1 is SGHTA and CDR2 is FQGTGA in the germline V gene. Trimming took 2 bases from V and 0 from J, leaving 4 bases between them. This CDR3 comprises 14 residues. For the CDR3, the DNA is TGTGCCAGCAGCTTACAGGCGAACACCGGGGAGCTGTTTTTT. Translating it yields CASSLQANTGELFF.

The chain has TRBV13 and TRBJ2-7, with TRBD1 identical over 8 bases. CDR3 length: 15 amino acids. After removal of 4 bases from V and 1 base from J, the junction contained 6 bases not matched to a gene. CDR1 is PRHDT, CDR2 FYEKMQ, per germline (reference sequence). The CDR3 reads CASSSPDRASYEQYF. The DNA for the CDR3 is TGTGCCAGCAGCTCCCCGGACAGGGCATCCTACGAGCAGTACTTC.

The chain combines TRBV5-1 with TRBJ1-6; no clear D. The germline V and J ends were trimmed by 5 bases and 10 bases, with 13 bases remaining between them. The CDR3 runs 13 residues. Germline V CDR1 and CDR2: SGHRS, YFSETQ. The CDR3 reads CASSAGPTSPLHF. For the CDR3, the DNA is TGCGCCAGCAGTGCTGGGCCTACCTCACCCCTCCACTTT. The whole variable domain, filled in from reference TRBV5-1 and TRBJ1-6, reads KAGVTQTPRYLIKTRGQQVTLSCSPISGHRSVSWYQQTPGQGLQFLFEYFSETQRNKGNFPGRFSGRQFSNSRSEMNVSTLELGDSALYLCASSAGPTSPLHFGNGTRLTVT.

This chain uses TRBV5-1 with TRBJ2-3; possible D gene TRBD1, 6 bases. The CDR3 is made up of 16 amino acids. Trimming took 7 bases from V and 3 from J, leaving 21 bases between them. In germline, CDR1 is SGHRS, CDR2 YFSETQ. The CDR3 coding sequence is TGCGCCAGCCTCAGGGGCTTTCAAGCCGAGACAGATACGCAGTATTTT. Encoded protein: CASLRGFQAETDTQYF.

There are a few counts of this clone. The chain is built from TRBV5-5 and TRBJ1-4; maybe TRBD1 (5 bases). This CDR3 has 15 amino acids. V dropped 4 bases and J dropped 5 bases, with 15 bases sitting between them. From germline, CDR1 is SGHKS and CDR2 YYEKEE (reference sequence). The DNA of the CDR3 is TGTGCCAGCAGCGGACAATCCGGCCGGAATGAAAAACTGTTTTTT. It is translated as CASSGQSGRNEKLFF.

The chain carries TRBV10-3 and TRBJ2-7; TRBD1 is a possible D gene (7 bases). The CDR3 spans 13 residues. Trimming cost V 6 bases and J 12 bases, with 21 bases left between them. CDR1 is ENHRY, CDR2 SYGVKD, per germline. CDR3 loop: CAIRARDSGYGYF. The CDR3, as DNA: TGTGCCATCAGGGCCCGGGACAGCGGGTATGGGTACTTC.

This chain links TRBV27 with TRBJ2-3; D may be TRBD1 or TRBD2 (6 bases each). The CDR3 is made up of 14 amino acids. V gave up 5 bases and J gave up 4 bases, with 13 bases separating them. CDR1 and CDR2 (germline): MNHEY, SMNVEV (reference sequence). CDR3 in DNA: TGTGCCAGCAGTGTCCTAGGGGGGTCAGATACGCAGTATTTT. As protein: CASSVLGGSDTQYF.

The chain recombines TRBV5-6 with TRBJ2-3; TRBD1 is a possible D gene (5 bases). The CDR3 covers 13 residues. V dropped 1 base and J dropped 3 bases, with 6 bases sitting between them. Germline loops: CDR1 SGHDT, CDR2 YYEEEE. For the CDR3, the DNA is TGTGCCAGCAGCTTGACAGGTACAGATACGCAGTATTTT. Amino acids: CASSLTGTDTQYF. The full variable domain, its missing parts supplied by reference TRBV5-6 and TRBJ2-3, is DAGVTQSPTHLIKTRGQQVTLRCSPKSGHDTVSWYQQALGQGPQFIFQYYEEEERQRGNFPDRFSGHQFPNYSSELNVNALLLGDSALYLCASSLTGTDTQYFGPGTRLTVL.

V gene TRBV9 combines with J gene TRBJ1-1; D not resolved. Per the germline V gene, CDR1 is SGDLS and CDR2 is YYNGEE. This CDR3 spans 14 amino acids. Deletions cut 2 bases from V and 7 bases from J, with 15 bases between. CDR3 nucleotides: TGTGCCAGCAGCGTGGTTCCCTCGAACGGTGAAGCTTTCTTT. Its protein is CASSVVPSNGEAFF. Based on the CDR3 plus reference TRBV9 and TRBJ1-1, the full variable domain is DSGVTQTPKHLITATGQRVTLRCSPRSGDLSVYWYQQSLDQGLQFLIQYYNGEERAKGNILERFSAQQFPDLHSELNLSSLELGDSALYFCASSVVPSNGEAFFGQGTRLTVV.

The rearrangement links TRBV19 to TRBJ2-2, with 7 bases identical to TRBD2. Per germline, CDR1 LNHDA and CDR2 SQIVND (reference sequence). The J segment lost 1 base and the V segment lost 1 base, leaving 3 bases of the junction unmatched. CDR3 size: 16 residues. CDR3 in amino acids: CASSIGTGGNTGELFF. The CDR3 DNA reads as TGTGCCAGTAGTATAGGTACGGGAGGGAACACCGGGGAGCTGTTTTTT.